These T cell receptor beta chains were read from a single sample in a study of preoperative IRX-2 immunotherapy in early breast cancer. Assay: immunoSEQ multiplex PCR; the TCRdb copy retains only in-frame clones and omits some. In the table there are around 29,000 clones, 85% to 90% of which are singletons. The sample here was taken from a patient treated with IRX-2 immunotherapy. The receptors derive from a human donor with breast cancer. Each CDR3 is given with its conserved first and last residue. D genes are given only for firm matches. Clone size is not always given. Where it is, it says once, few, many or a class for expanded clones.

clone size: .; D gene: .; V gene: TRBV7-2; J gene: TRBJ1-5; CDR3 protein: CASTLGKNQPQHF; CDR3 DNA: TGTGCCAGCACCCTCGGGAAGAATCAGCCCCAGCATTTT
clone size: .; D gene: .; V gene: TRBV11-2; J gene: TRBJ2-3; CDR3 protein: CASSLAATDTQYF; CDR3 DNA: TGTGCCAGCAGCTTAGCCGCCACAGATACGCAGTATTTT
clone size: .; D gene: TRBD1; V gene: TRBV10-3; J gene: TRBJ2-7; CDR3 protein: CAIRTDRVPSYEQYF; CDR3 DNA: TGTGCCATCAGAACAGACAGGGTCCCTTCTTACGAGCAGTACTTC
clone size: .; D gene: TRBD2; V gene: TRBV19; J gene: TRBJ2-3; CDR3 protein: CASRYSGLAGTDTQYF; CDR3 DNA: TGTGCCAGTCGATACTCGGGACTAGCGGGCACAGATACGCAGTATTTT
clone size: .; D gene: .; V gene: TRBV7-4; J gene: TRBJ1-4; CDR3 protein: CASSLVGIGEKLFF; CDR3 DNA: TGTGCCAGCAGCTTAGTCGGGATAGGGGAAAAACTGTTTTTT
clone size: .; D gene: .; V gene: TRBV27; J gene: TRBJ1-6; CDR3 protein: CASSFGPIGNSPLHF; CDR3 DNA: TGTGCCAGCAGTTTCGGGCCCATTGGAAATTCACCCCTCCACTTT
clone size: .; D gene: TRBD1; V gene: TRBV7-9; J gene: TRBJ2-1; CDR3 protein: CASSRRTGSHLLSYNEQFF; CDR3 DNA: TGTGCCAGCAGCCGACGGACAGGGTCCCATCTCCTATCCTACAATGAGCAGTTCTTC
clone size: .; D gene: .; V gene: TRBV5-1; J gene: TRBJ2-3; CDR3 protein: CASSLAGADTQYF; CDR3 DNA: TGCGCCAGCAGCTTGGCGGGTGCAGATACGCAGTATTTT
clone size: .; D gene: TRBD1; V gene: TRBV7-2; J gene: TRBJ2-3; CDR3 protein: CASSLDRGSTDTQYF; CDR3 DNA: TGTGCCAGCAGCTTAGACAGGGGTTCCACAGATACGCAGTATTTT
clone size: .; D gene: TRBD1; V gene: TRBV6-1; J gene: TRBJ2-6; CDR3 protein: CASSVGQGLSGANVLTF; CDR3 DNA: TGTGCCAGCAGTGTGGGACAGGGGTTGTCTGGGGCCAACGTCCTGACTTTC
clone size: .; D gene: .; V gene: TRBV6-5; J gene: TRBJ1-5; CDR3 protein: CASSSHQGSNQPQHF; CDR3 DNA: TGTGCCAGCAGTTCCCACCAGGGTAGCAATCAGCCCCAGCATTTT
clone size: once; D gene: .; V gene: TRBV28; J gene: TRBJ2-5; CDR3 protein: CASRGETQYF; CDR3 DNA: TGTGCCAGCAGGGGGGAGACCCAGTACTTC
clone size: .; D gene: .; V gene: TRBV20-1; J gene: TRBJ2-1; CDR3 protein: CSARDRAVQFF; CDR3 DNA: TGCAGTGCTAGAGATCGAGCGGTTCAGTTCTTC
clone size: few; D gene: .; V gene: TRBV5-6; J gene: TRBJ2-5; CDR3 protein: CASSLVGGETQYF; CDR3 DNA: TGTGCCAGCTCCCTTGTGGGTGGAGAGACCCAGTACTTC
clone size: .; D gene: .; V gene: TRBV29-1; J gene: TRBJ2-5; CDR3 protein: CSVGVGISETQYF; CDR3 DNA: TGCAGCGTTGGGGTGGGAATCAGCGAGACCCAGTACTTC
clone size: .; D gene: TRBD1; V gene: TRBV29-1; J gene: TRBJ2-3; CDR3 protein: CSVTTGASTDTQYF; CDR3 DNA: TGCAGCGTTACTACAGGGGCTAGCACAGATACGCAGTATTTT
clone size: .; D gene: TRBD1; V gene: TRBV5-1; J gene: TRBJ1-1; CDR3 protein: CASFNTGTGEAFF; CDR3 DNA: TGCGCCAGCTTTAACACGGGGACAGGAGAAGCTTTCTTT
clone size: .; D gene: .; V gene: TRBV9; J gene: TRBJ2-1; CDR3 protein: CASSGVTGSSGWDEQFF; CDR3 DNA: TGTGCCAGCAGCGGCGTTACAGGGTCTAGCGGTTGGGATGAGCAGTTCTTC
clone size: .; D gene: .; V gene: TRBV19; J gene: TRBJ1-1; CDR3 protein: CASQTGLDTEAFF; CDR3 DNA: TGTGCCAGCCAAACAGGGCTCGACACTGAAGCTTTCTTT
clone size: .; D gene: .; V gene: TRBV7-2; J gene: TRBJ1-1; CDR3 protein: CASSLALAAQKISTEAFF; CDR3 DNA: TGTGCCAGCAGCTTAGCGCTGGCAGCCCAAAAGATTAGCACTGAAGCTTTCTTT
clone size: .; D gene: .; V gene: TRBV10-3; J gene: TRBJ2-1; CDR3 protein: CAISEFSGTTSYNEQFF; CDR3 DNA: TGTGCCATCAGTGAGTTTAGCGGTACAACCTCCTACAATGAGCAGTTCTTC
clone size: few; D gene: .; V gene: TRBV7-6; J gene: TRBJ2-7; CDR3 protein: CASSMGPNYEQYF; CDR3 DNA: TGTGCCAGCAGCATGGGACCTAACTACGAGCAGTACTTC
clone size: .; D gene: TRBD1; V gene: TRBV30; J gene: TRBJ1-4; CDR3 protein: CAWEGQGKEKLFF; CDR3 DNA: TGTGCCTGGGAAGGACAGGGGAAAGAAAAACTGTTTTTT
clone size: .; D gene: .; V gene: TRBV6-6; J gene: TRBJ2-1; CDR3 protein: CASSNRDSNNEQFF; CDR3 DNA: TGTGCCAGCAGCAACCGGGACTCCAACAATGAGCAGTTCTTC
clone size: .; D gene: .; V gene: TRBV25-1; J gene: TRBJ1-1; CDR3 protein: CASTDSGYAEAFF; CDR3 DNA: TGTGCCAGCACCGACTCAGGGTATGCTGAAGCTTTCTTT
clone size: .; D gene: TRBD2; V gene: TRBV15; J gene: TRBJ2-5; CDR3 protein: CATSRVGGLAAETQYF; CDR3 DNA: TGTGCCACCAGCAGAGTGGGGGGACTAGCGGCGGAGACCCAGTACTTC
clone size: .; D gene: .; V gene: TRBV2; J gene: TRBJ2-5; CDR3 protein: CASNGGQGAETQYF; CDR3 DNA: TGTGCCAGCAACGGAGGGCAGGGAGCAGAGACCCAGTACTTC
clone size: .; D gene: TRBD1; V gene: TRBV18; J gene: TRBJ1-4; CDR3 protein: CASSLGQGNEKLFF; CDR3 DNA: TGTGCCAGCTCACTGGGACAGGGTAATGAAAAACTGTTTTTT
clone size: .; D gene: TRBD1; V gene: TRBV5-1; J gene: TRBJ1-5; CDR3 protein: CASSLAGTANQPQHF; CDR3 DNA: TGCGCCAGCAGCTTGGCCGGGACAGCCAATCAGCCCCAGCATTTT
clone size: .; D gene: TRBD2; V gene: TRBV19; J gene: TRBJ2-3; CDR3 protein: CASSPGTSGRGDTQYF; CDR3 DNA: TGTGCCAGTAGTCCCGGGACTAGCGGGAGGGGTGATACGCAGTATTTT
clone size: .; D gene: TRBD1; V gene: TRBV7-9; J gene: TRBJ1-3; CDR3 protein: CASSRQGAGNTIYF; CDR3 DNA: TGTGCCAGCAGCCGACAGGGAGCCGGAAACACCATATATTTT
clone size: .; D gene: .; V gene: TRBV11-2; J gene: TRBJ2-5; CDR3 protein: CASSLDGGSGETQYF; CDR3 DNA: TGTGCCAGCAGCTTAGATGGGGGGTCCGGAGAGACCCAGTACTTC
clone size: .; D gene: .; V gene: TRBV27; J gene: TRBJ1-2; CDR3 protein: CASSLEGMGYGYTF; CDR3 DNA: TGTGCCAGCAGTTTAGAGGGGATGGGCTATGGCTACACCTTC
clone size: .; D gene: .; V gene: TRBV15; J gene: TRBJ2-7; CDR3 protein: CATSRDLSGRAYF; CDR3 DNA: TGTGCCACCAGCAGAGATCTGTCCGGTCGGGCGTACTTC
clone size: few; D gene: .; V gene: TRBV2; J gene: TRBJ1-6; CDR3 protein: CASSENGQPNSPLHF; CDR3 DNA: TGTGCCAGCAGTGAAAATGGACAGCCAAATTCACCCCTCCACTTT
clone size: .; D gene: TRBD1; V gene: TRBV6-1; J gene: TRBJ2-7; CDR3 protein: CASSEGQGALYEQYF; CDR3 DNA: TGTGCCAGCAGTGAGGGACAGGGTGCGCTCTACGAGCAGTACTTC
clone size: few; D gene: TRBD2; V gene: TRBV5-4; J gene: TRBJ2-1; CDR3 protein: CASSLSGSSNEQFF; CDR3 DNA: TGTGCCAGCAGCTTAAGCGGGAGTAGCAATGAGCAGTTCTTC
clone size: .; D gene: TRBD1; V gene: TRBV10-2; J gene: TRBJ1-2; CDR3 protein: CASERDRGRGYTF; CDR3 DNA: TGCGCCAGCGAGCGGGACAGGGGGCGCGGCTACACCTTC
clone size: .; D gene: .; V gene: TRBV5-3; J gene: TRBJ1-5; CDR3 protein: CARSWALGPQHF; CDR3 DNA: TGTGCCAGAAGCTGGGCCCTCGGGCCCCAGCATTTT
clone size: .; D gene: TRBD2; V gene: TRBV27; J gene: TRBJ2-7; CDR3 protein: CASSFRRGASYEQYF; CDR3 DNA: TGTGCCAGCAGTTTCCGGCGGGGGGCGTCCTACGAGCAGTACTTC
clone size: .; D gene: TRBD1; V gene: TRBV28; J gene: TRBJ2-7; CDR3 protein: CASSSIPGQGRDEQYF; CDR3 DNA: TGTGCCAGCAGTTCAATCCCGGGACAGGGGAGGGACGAGCAGTACTTC
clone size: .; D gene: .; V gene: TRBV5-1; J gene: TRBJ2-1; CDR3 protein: CASSLGLVPSSYNEQFF; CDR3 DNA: TGCGCCAGCAGCTTGGGACTTGTCCCGAGCTCCTACAATGAGCAGTTCTTC
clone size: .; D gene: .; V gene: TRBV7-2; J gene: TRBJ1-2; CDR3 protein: CASSIGRDNYGYTF; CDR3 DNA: TGTGCCAGCAGCATAGGCCGGGACAACTATGGCTACACCTTC
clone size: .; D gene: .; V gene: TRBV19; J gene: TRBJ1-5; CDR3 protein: CASRGQGTFQPQHF; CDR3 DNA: TGTGCCAGTAGGGGGCAGGGCACTTTTCAGCCCCAGCATTTT
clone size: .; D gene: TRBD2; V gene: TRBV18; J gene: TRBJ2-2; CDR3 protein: CASSLTGFPPGRGELFF; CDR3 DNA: TGTGCCAGCTCACTCACCGGGTTCCCCCCCGGGAGGGGGGAGCTGTTTTTT
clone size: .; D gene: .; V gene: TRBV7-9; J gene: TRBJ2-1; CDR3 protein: CASSFRAENNEQFF; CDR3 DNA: TGTGCCAGCAGCTTTCGAGCGGAGAACAATGAGCAGTTCTTC
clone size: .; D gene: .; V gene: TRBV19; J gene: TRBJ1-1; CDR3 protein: CASSALRDNTEAFF; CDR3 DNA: TGTGCCAGTAGTGCGCTCAGGGATAACACTGAAGCTTTCTTT
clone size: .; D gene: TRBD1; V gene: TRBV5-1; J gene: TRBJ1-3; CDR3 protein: CASSLPTGDGNTIYF; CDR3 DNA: TGCGCCAGCAGCTTACCGACAGGGGACGGAAACACCATATATTTT
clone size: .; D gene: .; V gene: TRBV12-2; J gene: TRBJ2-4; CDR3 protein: CASRLPRGSVPLAKNIQYF; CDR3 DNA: TGTGCAAGTCGCCTCCCCCGGGGCTCTGTGCCACTAGCCAAAAACATTCAGTACTTC